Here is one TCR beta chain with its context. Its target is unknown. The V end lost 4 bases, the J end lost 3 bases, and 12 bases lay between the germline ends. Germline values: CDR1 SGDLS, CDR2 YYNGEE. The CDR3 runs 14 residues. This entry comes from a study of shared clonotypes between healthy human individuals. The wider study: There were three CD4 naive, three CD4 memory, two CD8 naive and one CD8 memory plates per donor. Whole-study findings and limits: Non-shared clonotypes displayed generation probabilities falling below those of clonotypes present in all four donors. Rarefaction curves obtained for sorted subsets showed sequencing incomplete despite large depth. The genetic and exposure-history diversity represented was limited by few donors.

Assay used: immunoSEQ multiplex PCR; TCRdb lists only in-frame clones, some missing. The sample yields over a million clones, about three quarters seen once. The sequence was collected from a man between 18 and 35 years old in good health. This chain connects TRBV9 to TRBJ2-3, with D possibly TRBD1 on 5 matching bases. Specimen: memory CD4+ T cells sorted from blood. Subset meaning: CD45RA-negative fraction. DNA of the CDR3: TGTGCCAGCAGCCCCCGGACACTGACAGATACGCAGTATTTT. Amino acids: CASSPRTLTDTQYF.